The text below deals with one T cell receptor beta chain. Antigen unknown. All trial patients relapsed after autologous stem cell transplantation. V was pared by 2 bases and J by 5 bases, with 5 bases of the junction left unmatched. From germline, CDR1 is MNHEY and CDR2 SVGAGI. This CDR3 region has 14 residues. Method: immunoSEQ multiplex PCR; TCRdb's copy keeps in-frame clones and lacks some. This table holds more than 20,000 clones, about four fifths found once. This record comes from a study of PD-1 blockade in classical Hodgkin lymphoma. Findings and limits, study-wide: What drove the repertoire differences, possibly disease activity or prior therapy, has not been defined.

The sequence was obtained from a human donor with classical Hodgkin lymphoma. Specimen: peripheral blood mononuclear cells (PBMCs), collected before the second cycle of nivolumab. This chain uses TRBV6-5 with TRBJ1-1; 7 positions agree with TRBD1. CDR3 residues: CASSYQDRNTEAFF. The CDR3 region has the DNA TGTGCCAGCAGTTACCAGGACAGGAATACTGAAGCTTTCTTT.